This entry is about one T cell receptor beta chain. Its antigen is still unknown. Hyperthyroidism in the patients, aged 18 to 65, was newly diagnosed and under 2 months in duration. The CDR3 regions of TCR beta were amplified from RNA transcripts. Initially, a first-round RT-PCR of the TCR CDR3 employed the HTBI primer set. TCRdb reprocessed the multiplex PCR reads with MiXCR, giving one entry per CDR3 protein. The sample lists 250,000 to 300,000 distinct CDR3 sequences, roughly 14% occurring once. This sample was included in a study of T cells in Graves' hyperthyroidism and ophthalmopathy. Study-wide results and limits: Most clonotypes expanded in thyroid above 0.001 were likewise present in blood.

Trimming took 2 bases from V and 3 from J; bases not matched to a gene: 6. Germline CDR1 reads WNHNN; CDR2 reads SYGVQD (reference sequence). This CDR3 has 15 amino acids. The clonotype comes from a woman aged 40-49 years with Graves' hyperthyroidism that later progressed to Graves' ophthalmopathy. The source material was blood. The chain employs TRBV10-1 and TRBJ2-7, with 8 bases fitting TRBD2. The CDR3 is CASSERWLAGYEQYF. CDR3 bases: TGCGCCAGCAGTGAGCGTTGGCTAGCGGGCTACGAGCAGTACTTC.